These 21 T cell receptor beta chains came from one sample sequenced in a study of technical replicates of blood from a few donors. Measured with immunoSEQ multiplex PCR; TCRdb has only the in-frame clones, and not every one. This sample carries 65,000 to 70,000 clones, around nine tenths of them seen once, and the ten largest clones take about 4.6%. The sequenced material came from PBMCs. All receptors derive from a human donor in good health. Some clones in this sample may be carry-over from other donors' samples.

The chain couples TRBV18 to TRBJ1-5; the D gene is possibly TRBD1 (5 bases). V was trimmed by 6 bases and J by 6 bases, leaving 15 bases between them. The CDR3 is made up of 14 amino acids. The germline V gene encodes CDR1 KGHSH and CDR2 LQKENI. The CDR3 DNA follows: TGTGCCAGCTCGCCCGGGGCCGGGGGTCAGCCCCAGCATTTT. Its translation is CASSPGAGGQPQHF.

The chain couples TRBV2 to TRBJ2-7; D may be TRBD2 (5 bases). This CDR3 has 13 residues. The V end lost 6 bases, the J end lost 5 bases, and 14 bases lay between the germline ends. From germline, CDR1 is SNHLY and CDR2 FYNNEI. This CDR3 reads CASRSRTRNEQYF. The CDR3 DNA sequence: TGTGCCAGCAGATCCCGAACTAGGAACGAGCAGTACTTC.

V and J are TRBV6-5 and TRBJ1-1, with D possibly being TRBD1 (5 bases). The CDR3 runs 15 residues. The ends were cut back, 0 bases at V and 5 bases at J, with 13 bases in the middle. Germline CDR1 reads MNHEY; CDR2 reads SVGAGI. In DNA form, the CDR3 reads TGTGCCAGCAGTTACTCCTCCAGGGCGAGGACTGAAGCTTTCTTT. Its protein is CASSYSSRARTEAFF.

The V gene is TRBV6-5, the J gene TRBJ1-1, with D uncertain. V shed 6 bases and J shed 2 bases, with 10 bases lying between them. CDR1 is MNHEY and CDR2 is SVGAGI in the germline V gene. The CDR3 consists of 13 residues. DNA of the CDR3: TGTGCCAGCAGACAGACCCTAAACACTGAAGCTTTCTTT. This encodes CASRQTLNTEAFF.

The genes are TRBV5-1 and TRBJ2-3; a weak D match, TRBD2 (5 bases). Germline values: CDR1 SGHRS, CDR2 YFSETQ. The CDR3 extends over 14 amino acids. V was trimmed by 0 bases and J by 4 bases, leaving 9 bases between them. The chain's CDR3 is CASSLGQRPDTQYF. The DNA for the CDR3 is TGCGCCAGCAGCTTGGGCCAGCGGCCAGATACGCAGTATTTT.

The chain links TRBV5-6 to TRBJ2-5; TRBD2 matches 11 bases. The V segment lost 4 bases and the J segment 1 base; nucleotides outside the gene matches: 6. CDR1 and CDR2 (germline): SGHDT, YYEEEE. The length of the CDR3 is 16 residues. CDR3 sequence: CASSLYGTSGQETQYF. In DNA, the CDR3 is TGTGCCAGCAGCCTCTACGGGACTAGCGGCCAAGAGACCCAGTACTTC.

The chain links TRBV11-2 to TRBJ2-5; D is undetermined. The CDR3 is made up of 16 amino acids. CDR1 and CDR2 (germline): SGHAT, FQNNGV. V was clipped by 3 bases and J by 0 bases, with 14 bases between them. The CDR3 DNA sequence: TGTGCCAGCAGCTTCGGTCCGCGTGGTTACCAAGAGACCCAGTACTTC. Translated: CASSFGPRGYQETQYF.

This chain's CDR3 is CASIPTSRGAYEQYF. In DNA, the CDR3 is TGTGCCAGCATTCCGACCTCGCGGGGGGCCTACGAGCAGTACTTC. The V and J genes are TRBV6-5 and TRBJ2-7, with TRBD2 identical over 8 bases. Germline lookup yields CDR1 MNHEY and CDR2 SVGAGI. V was pared by 7 bases and J by 2 bases, with 10 bases of the junction left unmatched. The length of the CDR3 is 15 residues.

Only one count was recorded for this clone. The chain employs TRBV27 and TRBJ1-1, with D possibly matching TRBD1 (5 bases). This CDR3 comprises 13 residues. The V and J ends lost 2 bases and 5 bases respectively, with 9 bases between them. Germline V gene sequence: CDR1 MNHEY, CDR2 SMNVEV (reference sequence). CDR3 nucleotides: TGTGCCAGCAGTTTACAGGGTCCGACTGAAGCTTTCTTT. Translation: CASSLQGPTEAFF.

The chain carries TRBV28 and TRBJ2-6; TRBD1 agrees at 7 bases. CDR3 length: 15 residues. The germline gives CDR1 MDHEN, CDR2 SYDVKM. The ends lost 6 bases at V and 2 bases at J; junction bases unmatched: 4. The CDR3 nucleotides are TGTGCCAGCAGGAGAACAGGGGCTGGGGCCAACGTCCTGACTTTC. Translated: CASRRTGAGANVLTF.

V is TRBV15 and J is TRBJ2-7; TRBD2 aligns across 10 bases. This CDR3 is built from 14 residues. Germline V lookup: CDR1 LNHNV, CDR2 YYDKDF (reference sequence). The junction had 5 bases not matched to a gene; V was cut back by 6 bases and J by 3 bases. This CDR3 is CATRAAGGLYEQYF. The CDR3 DNA reads TGTGCCACCAGAGCAGCGGGGGGGCTCTACGAGCAGTACTTC.

The V and J genes are TRBV5-1 and TRBJ2-5; the D gene is possibly TRBD2 (6 bases). The CDR3 contains 13 residues. Germline CDR1 reads SGHRS; CDR2 reads YFSETQ. Between the trimmed V and J ends, which lost 2 bases and 5 bases, there was a span of 10 bases. The CDR3 nucleotides are TGCGCCAGCAGCTTTCCTAGCGAGGAGACCCAGTACTTC. Translated, it gives CASSFPSEETQYF.

The rearrangement uses TRBV4-3 and TRBJ2-1; no definite D call. The CDR3 is 17 amino acids. The germline gives CDR1 LGHNA, CDR2 YSLEER. V was pared by 0 bases and J by 0 bases, with 12 bases between. This chain's CDR3 is CASSQESAVGSYNEQFF. DNA of the CDR3: TGCGCCAGCAGCCAAGAATCGGCGGTGGGCTCCTACAATGAGCAGTTCTTC.

This clone was detected only a few times. The rearrangement uses TRBV5-4 and TRBJ1-1, with D uncertain. The ends were cut back, 1 base at V and 3 bases at J, with 13 bases in the middle. Germline lookup yields CDR1 SGHNT and CDR2 YYREEE (reference sequence). The CDR3 covers 15 residues. The CDR3 region has the DNA TGTGCCAGCAGCTTGTTGGGTTCTGGGCACACTGAAGCTTTCTTT. It yields the protein CASSLLGSGHTEAFF. The whole variable domain, filled in from reference TRBV5-4 and TRBJ1-1, reads ETGVTQSPTHLIKTRGQQVTLRCSSQSGHNTVSWYQQALGQGPQFIFQYYREEENGRGNFPPRFSGLQFPNYSSELNVNALELDDSALYLCASSLLGSGHTEAFFGQGTRLTVV.

The chain is built from TRBV18 and TRBJ1-1; TRBD1 matches 7 bases. Germline CDR1 is KGHSH and CDR2 is LQKENI. After removal of 2 bases from V and 6 bases from J, the junction contained 3 bases not matched to a gene. The CDR3 is 13 residues long. CDR3 nucleotide sequence: TGTGCCAGCTCACCAGCAGGGGGACCTGAAGCTTTCTTT. Protein sequence: CASSPAGGPEAFF.

The genes are TRBV2 and TRBJ1-2; D gene ambiguous. Germline V gene data show CDR1 as SNHLY and CDR2 as FYNNEI. The CDR3 has 13 residues. Trimming removed 10 bases from V and 8 bases from J, with 20 bases in between. This chain's CDR3 is CATERVRDEGYTF. The CDR3, as DNA: TGTGCCACCGAAAGGGTCCGGGATGAAGGCTACACCTTC.

The genes are TRBV6-5 and TRBJ1-1; D remains unclear. The V end was cut by 6 bases, the J end by 0 bases, with 11 bases between. Germline V gene lookup returns CDR1 MNHEY and CDR2 SVGAGI. This CDR3 region has 14 residues. CDR3: CASRIQNMNTEAFF. The CDR3 DNA is TGTGCCAGCAGGATACAGAACATGAACACTGAAGCTTTCTTT.

The rearrangement links TRBV11-2 to TRBJ2-2, with 8 bases that match TRBD2. Germline V gene data show CDR1 as SGHAT and CDR2 as FQNNGV. Trimming took 8 bases from V and 0 from J; bases not matched to a gene: 5. The CDR3 runs 15 residues. This chain's CDR3 is CASSPGLANTGELFF. The CDR3 region has the DNA TGTGCCAGCTCGCCGGGACTAGCGAACACCGGGGAGCTGTTTTTT.

This chain joins TRBV7-2 and TRBJ1-1; 7 nucleotides match TRBD1. The germline V gene has CDR1 SGHTA and CDR2 FQGNSA. The CDR3 loop spans 14 amino acids. Unmatched junction bases numbered 8, after V lost 5 bases and J lost 5 bases. The CDR3 loop is CASSLRQGGTEAFF. CDR3 coding DNA: TGTGCCAGCAGCCTCCGACAGGGCGGGACTGAAGCTTTCTTT.

The chain joins TRBV7-9 to TRBJ2-1, with 7 bases aligning to TRBD2. J gave up 5 bases and V 1 base, and 2 bases lay outside the gene matches. Germline lookup yields CDR1 SEHNR and CDR2 FQNEAQ (reference sequence). This CDR3 region has 14 residues. The CDR3: CASSLDGTNNEQFF. The CDR3 DNA follows: TGTGCCAGCAGCTTAGACGGGACTAACAATGAGCAGTTCTTC. The full variable domain, with the rest looked up from reference TRBV7-9 and TRBJ2-1, is DTGVSQNPRHKITKRGQNVTFRCDPISEHNRLYWYRQTLGQGPEFLTYFQNEAQLEKSRLLSDRFSAERPKGSFSTLEIQRTEQGDSAMYLCASSLDGTNNEQFFGPGTRLTVL.

This rearrangement joins TRBV18 to TRBJ1-2; no definite D call. The ends were cut back, 4 bases at V and 4 bases at J, with 19 bases in the middle. This CDR3 spans 16 amino acids. The germline gives CDR1 KGHSH, CDR2 LQKENI. The CDR3 spells CASSLETGGLSYGYTF. CDR3 coding DNA: TGTGCCAGCTCACTCGAGACCGGAGGATTGTCCTATGGCTACACCTTC.